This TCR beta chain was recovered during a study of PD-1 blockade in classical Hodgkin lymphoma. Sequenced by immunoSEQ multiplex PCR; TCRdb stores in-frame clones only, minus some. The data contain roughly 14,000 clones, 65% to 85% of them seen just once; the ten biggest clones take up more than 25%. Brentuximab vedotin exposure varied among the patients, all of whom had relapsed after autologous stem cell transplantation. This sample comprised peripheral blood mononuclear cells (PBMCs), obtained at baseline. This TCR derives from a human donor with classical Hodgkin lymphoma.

In DNA form, the CDR3 reads TGCGCCAGCAGGGTAGGACCCGCTGCAACTAATGAAAAACTGTTTTTT. Protein: CASRVGPAATNEKLFF. V usage is TRBV4-1 and J usage is TRBJ1-4; D gene uncertain. CDR1 MGHRA and CDR2 YSYEKL come from the germline V gene. The V end lost 6 bases, the J end lost 0 bases, and 14 bases lay between the germline ends. The CDR3 loop spans 16 amino acids.